The next 21 T cell receptor beta chains were all read from a single sample in a study of long-term antiretroviral therapy in people with HIV. Version v3.0 of the immunoSEQ assay ran at survey level. Measured with immunoSEQ multiplex PCR; TCRdb has only the in-frame clones, and not every one. The sample has about 25,000 clones, over 70% seen once. Material: unsorted PBMCs, obtained 3 years after starting antiretroviral therapy. The receptors shown here come from a man aged 18 to 35 with HIV.

For the CDR3, the DNA is TGTGCCAGCAGCGCAACAGGAGCAAATTCACCCCTCCACTTT. Translating gives CASSATGANSPLHF. The chain uses TRBV2 and TRBJ1-6; D possibly corresponds to TRBD1 (5 bases). Deletions cut 6 bases from V and 7 bases from J, with 13 bases between. Germline lookup yields CDR1 SNHLY and CDR2 FYNNEI. The CDR3 extends over 14 amino acids.

The J gene is TRBJ1-1, the V gene TRBV2, with D hard to call. CDR1 and CDR2 (germline): SNHLY, FYNNEI. There are 13 residues in the CDR3. V was trimmed by 6 bases and J by 1 base, leaving 9 bases between them. This CDR3 reads CASRKAGNTEAFF. CDR3 nucleotide sequence: TGTGCCAGCAGAAAAGCAGGGAACACTGAAGCTTTCTTT. Supplemented by reference TRBV2 and TRBJ1-1, the full variable domain reads EPEVTQTPSHQVTQMGQEVILRCVPISNHLYFYWYRQILGQKVEFLVSFYNNEISEKSEIFDDQFSVERPDGSNFTLKIRSTKLEDSAMYFCASRKAGNTEAFFGQGTRLTVV.

There are a few counts of this clone. The genes are TRBV5-1 and TRBJ2-3, with D possibly being TRBD2 (7 bases). The germline CDR1 and CDR2 sequences are SGHRS and YFSETQ. The V and J ends lost 0 bases and 8 bases respectively, with 22 bases between them. CDR3 size: 17 residues. CDR3 DNA: TGCGCCAGCAGCTTGGGAGGAAGACTAGCCGGCAGGGGTACGCAGTATTTT. Its translation is CASSLGGRLAGRGTQYF.

The chain combines TRBV6-5 with TRBJ1-4, with D maybe TRBD1 (5 bases). The ends were cut back, 1 base at V and 7 bases at J, with 13 bases in the middle. CDR1 and CDR2 (germline): MNHEY, SVGAGI. The CDR3 totals 15 residues. The CDR3 reads CASSYWGGLSEKLFF. As DNA, the CDR3 is TGTGCCAGCAGTTACTGGGGCGGCCTCAGTGAAAAACTGTTTTTT.

This chain joins TRBV15 and TRBJ2-1, with 8 bases lining up with TRBD1. The CDR3 runs 16 residues. V lost 3 bases and J lost 4; bases outside the gene matches: 8. From germline, CDR1 is LNHNV and CDR2 YYDKDF (reference sequence). CDR3 region: CATSRPAGTGYNEQFF. The CDR3 DNA follows: TGTGCCACCAGCAGGCCTGCCGGGACAGGTTACAATGAGCAGTTCTTC.

The chain employs TRBV6-1 and TRBJ1-3, with D perhaps TRBD1 (6 bases). The CDR3 covers 15 residues. V dropped 7 bases and J dropped 1 base, with 14 bases sitting between them. Germline loops: CDR1 MNHNS, CDR2 SASEGT. CDR3 bases: TGTGCCAGCACCTCAAGGGGGGCTTCTGGAAACACCATATATTTT. The encoded protein is CASTSRGASGNTIYF.

The rearrangement joins TRBV21-1 to TRBJ2-7. TRBV21-1 is described as a pseudogene. CDR3 length: 14 amino acids. CDR3 coding DNA: TGTGCCAGCAGCAAAGCGCCCCCGAACTACGAGCAGTACTTC. Its translation is CASSKAPPNYEQYF.

This clone appeared a single time. V gene TRBV5-1 combines with J gene TRBJ2-3; the match to TRBD2 covers 10 bases. From germline, CDR1 is SGHRS and CDR2 YFSETQ. V shed 1 base and J 0 bases; nucleotides not matched to a gene: 5. The CDR3 consists of 17 residues. CDR3 DNA: TGCGCCAGCAGCTTGTTTCTAGCGGGGGAGAGCACAGATACGCAGTATTTT. Translation: CASSLFLAGESTDTQYF.

This rearrangement joins TRBV19 to TRBJ2-5; D is undetermined. The germline CDR1 and CDR2 sequences are LNHDA and SQIVND (reference sequence). This CDR3 is built from 16 residues. The ends were cut back, 3 bases at V and 9 bases at J, with 23 bases in the middle. DNA of the CDR3: TGTGCCAGTAGTATTTCAAGGGCAGCGCCGCTGTTGCCCCAGTACTTC. The encoded protein is CASSISRAAPLLPQYF.

J is TRBJ2-5 and V is TRBV15, with a tentative D call TRBD1 (6 bases). CDR3 length: 17 residues. Germline V gives CDR1 LNHNV, CDR2 YYDKDF (reference sequence). V shed 5 bases and J shed 3 bases, with 22 bases lying between them. This CDR3 is CATSPRPFRGAEETQYF. DNA of the CDR3: TGTGCCACCAGCCCAAGACCCTTCAGGGGCGCGGAAGAGACCCAGTACTTC.

The chain links TRBV19 to TRBJ1-1; a weak D match, TRBD1 (5 bases). V shed 7 bases and J shed 0 bases, with 24 bases lying between them. Per germline, CDR1 LNHDA and CDR2 SQIVND (reference sequence). There are 18 residues in the CDR3. The CDR3 region is CASNKRQKHKSMNTEAFF. CDR3 nucleotide sequence: TGTGCCAGTAACAAACGACAGAAGCACAAGTCCATGAACACTGAAGCTTTCTTT.

V is TRBV9 and J is TRBJ2-1, with TRBD1 identical over 8 bases. Trimming took 3 bases from V and 5 from J; bases not matched to a gene: 1. The CDR3 covers 13 residues. Germline CDR1 reads SGDLS; CDR2 reads YYNGEE. The DNA for the CDR3 is TGTGCCAGCAGCGGGGGACAGGACAATGAGCAGTTCTTC. This translates into CASSGGQDNEQFF.

The chain is built from TRBV19 and TRBJ1-2; D may be TRBD1 (6 bases). Trimming stripped 6 bases from V and 7 bases from J, with 21 bases between. This CDR3 region has 15 residues. Per the germline V gene, CDR1 is LNHDA and CDR2 is SQIVND (reference sequence). The CDR3 region has the DNA TGTGCCAGTAGCCTCGAGGTCGGGTCAGGGGCTGGCTACACCTTC. Translating gives CASSLEVGSGAGYTF.

J is TRBJ1-3 and V is TRBV6-6, with 8 nucleotides matching TRBD1. The CDR3 has 15 residues. In germline, CDR1 is MNHNY, CDR2 SVGAGI (reference sequence). The ends lost 4 bases at V and 3 bases at J; junction bases unmatched: 5. The CDR3 reads CASSFSGQGGNTIYF. Written as DNA, the CDR3 is TGTGCCAGCAGTTTCTCAGGACAGGGTGGAAACACCATATATTTT.

The chain links TRBV7-9 to TRBJ2-3; D ambiguous. V lost 1 base and J lost 1, with 3 bases in between. CDR3 length equals 13 residues. Germline V gives CDR1 SEHNR, CDR2 FQNEAQ (reference sequence). The CDR3 region has the DNA TGTGCCAGCAGCTTAGGGGGCACAGATACGCAGTATTTT. Amino acids: CASSLGGTDTQYF.

V gene TRBV28 combines with J gene TRBJ1-5, with TRBD1 as a possible D gene (6 bases). CDR3 size: 15 residues. The germline CDR1 and CDR2 sequences are MDHEN and SYDVKM. The V end was cut by 5 bases, the J end by 2 bases, with 13 bases between. This CDR3 is CASSPRGMGNQPQHF. The DNA for the CDR3 is TGTGCCAGCAGTCCCAGGGGCATGGGCAATCAGCCCCAGCATTTT.

V usage is TRBV28 and J usage is TRBJ2-1, with TRBD2 as a possible D gene (6 bases). The CDR3 has 14 residues. Germline V CDR1 and CDR2: MDHEN, SYDVKM. The ends were cut back, 6 bases at V and 6 bases at J, with 15 bases in the middle. CDR3 DNA sequence: TGTGCCAGCAGGGCTCCGGGACTTATCAATGAGCAGTTCTTC. This translates into CASRAPGLINEQFF.

The J gene is TRBJ2-7, the V gene TRBV28, with D perhaps matching TRBD1 (5 bases). The CDR3 is made up of 15 amino acids. Germline-derived CDR1 and CDR2 are MDHEN and SYDVKM. The germline V and J ends were trimmed by 5 bases and 3 bases, with 17 bases remaining between them. The chain's CDR3 is CASSTPRQGIYEQYF. CDR3 in DNA: TGTGCCAGCAGTACCCCCCGGCAGGGAATCTACGAGCAGTACTTC.

This clone was found once. The gene calls are TRBV28 and TRBJ1-2; TRBD1 might be the D (5 bases). Trimming removed 6 bases from V and 5 bases from J, with 22 bases in between. Per germline, CDR1 MDHEN and CDR2 SYDVKM. This CDR3 region has 16 residues. The CDR3 here is CASSQLLWAGGYGYTF. CDR3 nucleotide sequence: TGTGCCAGCAGCCAACTCTTGTGGGCGGGGGGATATGGCTACACCTTC.

The rearrangement joins TRBV7-3 to TRBJ2-5, with D possibly being TRBD2 (5 bases). The CDR3 length is 16 residues. Germline V gene sequence: CDR1 SGHTA, CDR2 FQGTGA. Trimming removed 2 bases at V and 4 bases at J, with 17 bases between. In nucleotides, the CDR3 is TGTGCCAGCAGCTTAGGGTCGGGGTCTGGTGTAGAGACCCAGTACTTC. Amino acids: CASSLGSGSGVETQYF. The full variable domain, completed using reference TRBV7-3 and TRBJ2-5, is GAGVSQTPSNKVTEKGKYVELRCDPISGHTALYWYRQSLGQGPEFLIYFQGTGAADDSGLPNDRFFAVRPEGSVSTLKIQRTERGDSAVYLCASSLGSGSGVETQYFGPGTRLLVL.

V is TRBV6-1 and J is TRBJ1-1, with 7 nucleotides matching TRBD1. The junction had 5 bases not matched to a gene; V was cut back by 0 bases and J by 1 base. The CDR3 runs to 16 residues. The germline V gene encodes CDR1 MNHNS and CDR2 SASEGT. CDR3 amino acids: CASSEAWDRKNTEAFF. CDR3 coding DNA: TGTGCCAGCAGTGAAGCTTGGGACAGAAAGAACACTGAAGCTTTCTTT.